The clone carrying this T cell receptor beta chain was seen only a few times. What it binds is unknown. The data were taken from a study of Graves' ophthalmopathy and Graves' hyperthyroidism. Enrollment excluded any patients with other autoimmune diseases, uncontrolled infections, pregnancy or lactation. Thyroid ultrasound, orbital computed tomography, TRAb, serum thyroxine and clinical symptoms formed the basis of diagnosis. Amplifying from RNA transcripts, the study obtained TCR beta CDR3 regions. First-round RT-PCR with HTBI primers preceded a second-round multiplex PCR. MiXCR was run by TCRdb on the multiplex PCR reads, yielding one entry per CDR3 protein. This table has roughly 220,000 distinct CDR3 sequences, around 50% appearing once. Whole-study results and caveats: Blood shared most expanded thyroid clonotypes above 0.001 frequency. Ophthalmopathy progression cases were predicted by the model with 70.59% sensitivity and roughly 72% specificity.

Trimming took 2 bases from V and 3 from J; bases not matched to a gene: 15. The germline V gene has CDR1 LNHNV and CDR2 YYDKDF (reference sequence). The CDR3 consists of 19 residues. The gene calls are TRBV15 and TRBJ2-5; the match to TRBD1 covers 10 bases. Input material: peripheral blood. The sequence was collected from an adult man with Graves' ophthalmopathy. This chain's CDR3 is CATSRPRDRGRTVEETQYF. CDR3 in DNA: TGTGCCACCAGCAGACCCCGGGACAGGGGACGAACCGTAGAAGAGACCCAGTACTTC.